This T cell receptor beta chain comes out of a study of CD8 T cells in ankylosing spondylitis. This CDR3 is built from 15 residues. Trimming removed 4 bases at V and 3 bases at J, with 17 bases between. CDR1 is SQVTM and CDR2 is ANQGSEA in the germline V gene. From the 5' RACE reads, TCRdb called clonotypes with MiXCR, one entry per CDR3 protein. The sample shows 100,000 to 150,000 distinct CDR3 sequences, about 7% of them seen only once. In the case of this clonotype: Its antigen is undetermined.

Broader study findings: A motif of under ten highly homologous TCR beta variants was seen as apparently characteristic of ankylosing spondylitis blood. Those disease-linked clones were CD8+; they were also relatively rare in peripheral blood. Matched ankylosing spondylitis synovial fluid reportedly contained a significantly enriched population of disease-linked clones.

The sample was blood, either unsorted or a sorted T cell fraction (not recorded which). The chain carries TRBV29-1 and TRBJ2-3, with D possibly matching TRBD1 (5 bases). This clonotype originated in a male donor with ankylosing spondylitis or in good health (not recorded which). CDR3 nucleotide sequence: TGCAGCGTTGGGGTGTCAGGGATAGGGACAGATACGCAGTATTTT. As protein: CSVGVSGIGTDTQYF.